The rows below give T cell receptor beta chains drawn from one sample of a study of blood T cell repertoires in COVID-19. This table comes from immunoSEQ multiplex PCR, and its TCRdb copy is limited to in-frame clones, with some not included. The repertoire holds about 300,000 clones, with 83% as singletons. Sample: peripheral blood. These receptors all stem from a woman aged 45 to 65 with acute or convalescent COVID-19. Each CDR3 is given with its conserved first and last residue. The order of the fields is J gene, CDR3 length, V gene, CDR3 protein.

>TRBJ1-5|13|TRBV30
CAWSGQGNQPQHF
>TRBJ2-2|17|TRBV18
CASSPIAGAPSTGELFF
>TRBJ2-4|18|TRBV27
CASSSRQTPIPGKNIQYF
>TRBJ1-6|13|TRBV3-1/TRBV3-2
CASRQGDDSPLHF
>TRBJ2-3|13|TRBV7-2
CASSLARGGTQYF
>TRBJ1-4|16|TRBV6-1
CASSVTGGNGNEKLFF
>TRBJ2-1|13|TRBV19
CATNIRTDSEQFF
>TRBJ1-1|13|TRBV12-3/TRBV12-4
CASSSNRNTEAFF
>TRBJ2-3|15|TRBV2
CASSVVRGGTDTQYF
>TRBJ2-7|15|TRBV3-1/TRBV3-2
CASSQGLASTYEQYF
>TRBJ2-1|14|TRBV2
CASSLFRSYNEQFF
>TRBJ1-2|15|TRBV18
CASSPGAGRDYGYTF
>TRBJ1-5|14|TRBV28
CASSLRQGNQPQHF
>TRBJ1-1|14|TRBV7-2
CASSPRPGGAEAFF
>TRBJ2-7|15|TRBV30
CAWSVGDSGLYEQYF
>TRBJ1-4|16|TRBV6-1
CASSEVTQAPSEKLFF
>TRBJ1-1|13|TRBV30
CACFGGVSTEAFF
>TRBJ1-2|17|TRBV19
CASNTVRQGVPNYGYTF
>TRBJ2-2|15|TRBV5-1
CASRSGTPNTGELFF
>TRBJ2-3|17|TRBV7-2
CASSSRGLAGGPDTQYF
>TRBJ1-4|13|TRBV30
CAWSVQNGEKLFF
>TRBJ1-5|15|TRBV4-1
CASSLTGINNQPQHF
>TRBJ2-3|16|TRBV6-2/TRBV6-3
CASSPRTGEGTDTQYF
>TRBJ2-3|16|TRBV4-2
CASSQDVSGSADTQYF
>TRBJ1-2|14|TRBV2
CASKRGQGAPGYTF
>TRBJ1-4|11|TRBV19
CANRSDEKLFF
>TRBJ1-2|12|TRBV11-3
CASRTPGDGYTF
>TRBJ1-1|12|TRBV13
CASSLIGTEAFF
>TRBJ1-2|13|TRBV10-3
CATEQGVYYGYTF
>TRBJ2-7|14|TRBV23-1
CASSPPWSSYEQYF
>TRBJ2-1|15|TRBV2
CASSELAGGRDEQFF
>TRBJ2-1|14|TRBV19
CASSISTVYNEQFF
>TRBJ2-3|15|TRBV9
CASSSATSLADTQYF